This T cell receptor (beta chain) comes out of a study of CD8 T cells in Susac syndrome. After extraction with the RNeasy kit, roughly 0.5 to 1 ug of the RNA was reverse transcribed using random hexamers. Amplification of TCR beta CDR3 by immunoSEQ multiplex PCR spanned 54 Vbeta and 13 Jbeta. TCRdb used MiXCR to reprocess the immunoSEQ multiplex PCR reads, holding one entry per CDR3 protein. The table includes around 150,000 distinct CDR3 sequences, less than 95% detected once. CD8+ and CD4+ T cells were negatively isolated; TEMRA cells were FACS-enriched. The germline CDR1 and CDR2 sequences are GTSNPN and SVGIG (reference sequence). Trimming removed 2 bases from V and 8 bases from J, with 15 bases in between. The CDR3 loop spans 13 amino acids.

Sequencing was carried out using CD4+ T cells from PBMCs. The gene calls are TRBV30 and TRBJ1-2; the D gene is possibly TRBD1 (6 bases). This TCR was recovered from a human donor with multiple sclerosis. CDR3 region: CAWSRDRPKGYTF. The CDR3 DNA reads TGTGCCTGGAGTCGTGACAGGCCTAAGGGCTACACCTTC.